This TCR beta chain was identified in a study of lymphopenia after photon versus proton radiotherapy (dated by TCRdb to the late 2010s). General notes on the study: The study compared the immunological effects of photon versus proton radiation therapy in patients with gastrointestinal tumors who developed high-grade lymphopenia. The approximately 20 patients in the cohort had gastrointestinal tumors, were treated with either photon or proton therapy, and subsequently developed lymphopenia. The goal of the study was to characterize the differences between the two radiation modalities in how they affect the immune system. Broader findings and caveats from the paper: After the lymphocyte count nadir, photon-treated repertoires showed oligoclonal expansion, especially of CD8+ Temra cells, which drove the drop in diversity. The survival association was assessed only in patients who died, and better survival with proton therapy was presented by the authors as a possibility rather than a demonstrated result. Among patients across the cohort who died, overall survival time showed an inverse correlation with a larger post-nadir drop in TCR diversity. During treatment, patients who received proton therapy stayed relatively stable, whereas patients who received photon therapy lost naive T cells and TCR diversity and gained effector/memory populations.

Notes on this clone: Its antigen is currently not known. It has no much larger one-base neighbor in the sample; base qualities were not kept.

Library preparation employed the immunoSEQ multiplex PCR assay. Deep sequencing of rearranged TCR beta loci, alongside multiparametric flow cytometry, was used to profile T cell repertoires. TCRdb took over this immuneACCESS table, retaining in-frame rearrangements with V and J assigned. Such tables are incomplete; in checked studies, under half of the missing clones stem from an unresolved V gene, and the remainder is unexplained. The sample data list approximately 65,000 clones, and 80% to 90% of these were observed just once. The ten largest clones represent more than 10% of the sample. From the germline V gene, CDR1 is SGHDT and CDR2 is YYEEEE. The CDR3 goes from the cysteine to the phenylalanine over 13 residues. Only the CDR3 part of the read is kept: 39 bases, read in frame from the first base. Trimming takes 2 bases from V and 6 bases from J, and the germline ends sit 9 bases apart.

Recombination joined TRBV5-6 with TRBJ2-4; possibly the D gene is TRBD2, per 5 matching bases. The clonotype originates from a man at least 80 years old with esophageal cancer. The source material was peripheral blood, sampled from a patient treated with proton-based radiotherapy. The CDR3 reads CASSFPGTNIQYF. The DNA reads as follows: TGTGCCAGCAGCTTTCCGGGAACAAACATTCAGTACTTC.